A single sample gave rise to the 26 T cell receptor beta chains below, sequenced in a study of cytomegalovirus exposure and HLA in healthy donors. Primers for the PCR totalled 60 Vbeta and 13 Jbeta. Sequencing was performed with immunoSEQ multiplex PCR; in TCRdb, only in-frame clones are kept and a portion is missing. The table shows some 150,000 clones, with about 86% occurring only once. Specimen: PBMCs. The receptors shown here come from a woman aged 25 to 39 in good health and CMV-seronegative.

CDR3 coding DNA: TGTGCCAGCAGCTTAGCGCAGGCGTACAATGAGCAGTTCTTC. Protein sequence: CASSLAQAYNEQFF. The V gene is TRBV11-2, the J gene TRBJ2-1, with D unclear. The germline V gene has CDR1 SGHAT and CDR2 FQNNGV. V lost 1 base and J 4 bases, leaving 8 bases between the germline ends. The CDR3 is 14 amino acids.

The J gene is TRBJ2-7, the V gene TRBV29-1, with 8 positions matching TRBD1. With V trimmed by 2 bases and J by 2 bases, 5 bases remained unmatched. The CDR3 extends over 14 amino acids. Looked up from germline, CDR1 is SQVTM and CDR2 is ANQGSEA. The CDR3: CSVEIRGPPYEQYF. In nucleotides, the CDR3 is TGCAGCGTTGAAATCAGGGGGCCCCCCTACGAGCAGTACTTC.

The chain combines TRBV5-8 with TRBJ1-1; no clear D. V dropped 4 bases and J dropped 1 base, with 17 bases sitting between them. Germline CDR1 and CDR2: SGHTS and YDEGEE. This CDR3 is 16 amino acids long. The CDR3 DNA reads TGTGCCAGCAGCGAAAGGAGTCGGAATCCGAACACTGAAGCTTTCTTT. This encodes CASSERSRNPNTEAFF.

The chain links TRBV30 to TRBJ1-1; 7 bases map to TRBD1. V lost 4 bases to trimming and J lost 5 bases; unmatched junction nucleotides: 7. CDR1 GTSNPN and CDR2 SVGIG come from the germline V gene (reference sequence). The CDR3 totals 13 residues. The CDR3 region is CAWMRGLGTEAFF. The CDR3 DNA reads as TGTGCCTGGATGAGGGGGCTGGGAACTGAAGCTTTCTTT.

The V call is TRBV19, the J call TRBJ2-1; 8 nucleotides align to TRBD2. The CDR3 is made up of 16 amino acids. J was trimmed by 4 bases and V by 4 bases; bases with no gene match: 9. Looked up from germline, CDR1 is LNHDA and CDR2 is SQIVND (reference sequence). The CDR3 DNA reads TGTGCCAGTAGTAATCTTCGGGGGGGCCAGTACAATGAGCAGTTCTTC. This gives the protein CASSNLRGGQYNEQFF.

The rearrangement joins TRBV27 to TRBJ2-3; 13 bases are a match to TRBD2. CDR3 length: 15 amino acids. CDR1 is MNHEY and CDR2 is SMNVEV in the germline V gene (reference sequence). Trimming cost V 3 bases and J 5 bases; bases outside gene matches: 2. The CDR3 region is CASSFGLAGVDTQYF. CDR3 bases: TGTGCCAGCAGTTTCGGACTAGCGGGGGTAGATACGCAGTATTTT.

The rearrangement uses TRBV19 and TRBJ1-2, with D perhaps TRBD1 (6 bases). Germline V CDR1 and CDR2: LNHDA, SQIVND (reference sequence). Trimming shortened V by 10 bases and J by 7 bases, and 22 bases separated the two germline ends. The CDR3 totals 14 residues. CDR3 protein: CATSSPAQGGGYTF. As DNA, the CDR3 is TGTGCCACCTCCAGCCCGGCACAGGGCGGTGGCTACACCTTC. Together with reference TRBV19 and TRBJ1-2, the CDR3 gives the full variable domain: DGGITQSPKYLFRKEGQNVTLSCEQNLNHDAMYWYRQDPGQGLRLIYYSQIVNDFQKGDIAEGYSVSREKKESFPLTVTSAQKNPTAFYLCATSSPAQGGGYTFGSGTRLTVV.

This chain links TRBV4-1 with TRBJ2-2; unclear D gene. V lost 1 base, J lost 6 bases, and 12 bases lay in between. The germline V gene has CDR1 MGHRA and CDR2 YSYEKL. The CDR3 loop spans 15 amino acids. The CDR3 sequence is CASSQASSFPGELFF. CDR3 nucleotides: TGCGCCAGCAGCCAAGCGTCTAGTTTCCCCGGGGAGCTGTTTTTT.

J is TRBJ1-1 and V is TRBV4-1, with 8 positions matching TRBD1. From germline, CDR1 is MGHRA and CDR2 YSYEKL. The CDR3 contains 16 residues. V shed 0 bases and J 5 bases; nucleotides not matched to a gene: 8. CDR3 protein: CASSQERIRGRTEAFF. The DNA for the CDR3 is TGCGCCAGCAGCCAAGAACGGATCAGGGGGCGTACTGAAGCTTTCTTT.

A single count supports this clone. V and J are TRBV5-4 and TRBJ2-5; 10 bases match TRBD1. V was pared by 8 bases and J by 5 bases, with 12 bases of the junction left unmatched. Germline-derived CDR1 and CDR2 are SGHNT and YYREEE (reference sequence). The CDR3 length is 15 residues. CDR3 sequence: CASHSSTGGWETQYF. The CDR3 coding sequence is TGTGCCAGTCACTCTTCGACAGGGGGCTGGGAGACCCAGTACTTC.

This sequence joins TRBV27 and TRBJ2-5; 9 positions agree with TRBD2. CDR1 is MNHEY, CDR2 SMNVEV, per germline (reference sequence). The V segment lost 0 bases and the J segment 5 bases; nucleotides outside the gene matches: 4. This CDR3 is 15 amino acids long. CDR3 in amino acids: CASSLSWAGGETQYF. CDR3 DNA: TGTGCCAGCAGTTTATCGTGGGCGGGGGGGGAGACCCAGTACTTC.

The chain employs TRBV15 and TRBJ2-5, with a tentative D call TRBD1 (6 bases). Trimming shortened V by 0 bases and J by 1 base, and 18 bases separated the two germline ends. Germline V gene sequence: CDR1 LNHNV, CDR2 YYDKDF (reference sequence). The CDR3 is made up of 18 amino acids. The CDR3 loop is CATSRDDRSGVFQETQYF. The CDR3 coding sequence is TGTGCCACCAGCAGAGATGATCGGTCAGGGGTCTTCCAAGAGACCCAGTACTTC.

V and J are TRBV5-5 and TRBJ1-1, with D possibly being TRBD1 (6 bases). V was trimmed by 5 bases and J by 1 base, leaving 27 bases between them. The CDR3 spans 19 residues. CDR1 and CDR2 (germline): SGHKS, YYEKEE (reference sequence). The CDR3, as DNA: TGTGCCAGCAGATCCTCAGACGGGCAGGGGAGGGCGACGAACACTGAAGCTTTCTTT. Translation gives CASRSSDGQGRATNTEAFF.

This chain uses TRBV9 with TRBJ2-1, with TRBD2 matching over 8 bases. CDR3 length: 17 amino acids. Germline V CDR1 and CDR2: SGDLS, YYNGEE. The J segment lost 5 bases and the V segment lost 2 bases, leaving 12 bases of the junction unmatched. CDR3 sequence (DNA): TGTGCCAGCAGCGTCCATCCGAGCGGGAGAGTTCACAATGAGCAGTTCTTC. This sequence encodes CASSVHPSGRVHNEQFF.

This sequence joins TRBV30 and TRBJ2-7; a weak D match, TRBD1 (5 bases). Germline-derived CDR1 and CDR2 are GTSNPN and SVGIG (reference sequence). V lost 3 bases, J lost 2 bases, and 5 bases lay in between. The CDR3 runs to 11 residues. Written as DNA, the CDR3 is TGTGCCTGGAGGACAGCCTACGAGCAGTACTTC. Translating it yields CAWRTAYEQYF.

This chain links TRBV15 with TRBJ2-5; the D gene is possibly TRBD2 (6 bases). Germline-derived CDR1 and CDR2 are LNHNV and YYDKDF (reference sequence). Trimming left V 2 bases short and J 3 bases short, with 13 bases between. The CDR3 sequence is 15 residues long. The DNA for the CDR3 is TGTGCCACCAGCAGATCACGACTAGTCGAAGAGACCCAGTACTTC. It encodes CATSRSRLVEETQYF.

The chain is built from TRBV9 and TRBJ1-2; D not certain. Germline CDR1 and CDR2: SGDLS and YYNGEE. CDR3 size: 15 residues. Trimming took 0 bases from V and 3 from J, leaving 12 bases between them. The CDR3 reads CASSVGARSDYGYTF. The CDR3 DNA is TGTGCCAGCAGCGTAGGGGCCAGATCCGACTATGGCTACACCTTC. The entire variable domain, with the rest obtained from reference TRBV9 and TRBJ1-2, is as follows: DSGVTQTPKHLITATGQRVTLRCSPRSGDLSVYWYQQSLDQGLQFLIQYYNGEERAKGNILERFSAQQFPDLHSELNLSSLELGDSALYFCASSVGARSDYGYTFGSGTRLTVV.

The CDR3 sequence is CASSGTGGKFIAFF. CDR3 bases: TGTGCCAGCAGTGGGACAGGGGGGAAATTTATAGCTTTCTTT. V usage is TRBV6-6 and J usage is TRBJ1-1; TRBD1 matches 11 bases. After removal of 5 bases from V and 10 bases from J, the junction contained 9 bases not matched to a gene. This CDR3 comprises 14 residues. The germline CDR1 and CDR2 sequences are MNHNY and SVGAGI (reference sequence).

The V call is TRBV27, the J call TRBJ2-7; 11 nucleotides agree with TRBD2. Germline CDR1 MNHEY, CDR2 SMNVEV (reference sequence). The CDR3 extends over 13 amino acids. With V trimmed by 5 bases and J by 5 bases, 2 bases remained unmatched. CDR3 amino acids: CASSRSGRDEQYF. CDR3 DNA sequence: TGTGCCAGCAGTCGTAGCGGGAGGGACGAGCAGTACTTC.

The J gene is TRBJ1-1, the V gene TRBV6-5; 7 nucleotides line up with TRBD1. The CDR3 sequence is 13 residues long. Germline V gene lookup returns CDR1 MNHEY and CDR2 SVGAGI. V was clipped by 6 bases and J by 4 bases; unmatched bases: 5. This CDR3 is CASRLQGGTEAFF. The CDR3 DNA reads TGTGCCAGCAGACTTCAGGGGGGCACTGAAGCTTTCTTT.

The J gene is TRBJ2-1, the V gene TRBV27; 15 positions match TRBD2. Losses at the gene ends were 5 bases for V and 3 bases for J; bases not matched to a gene: 8. CDR1 and CDR2 from the germline V gene are MNHEY and SMNVEV (reference sequence). The CDR3 runs to 18 residues. Written as DNA, the CDR3 is TGTGCCAGCAGTCCCGGACTAGCGGGAGGGGGGTACTACAATGAGCAGTTCTTC. Amino acid sequence: CASSPGLAGGGYYNEQFF.

This clone was observed a handful of times. J is TRBJ1-1 and V is TRBV4-3; D is unresolved. V gave up 0 bases and J gave up 4 bases, with 6 bases separating them. Germline CDR1 and CDR2: LGHNA and YSLEER. The length of the CDR3 is 13 residues. CDR3 sequence: CASSQDRFTEAFF. CDR3 bases: TGCGCCAGCAGCCAAGATCGGTTCACTGAAGCTTTCTTT.

This chain joins TRBV4-3 and TRBJ2-5, with D possibly matching TRBD2 (5 bases). The CDR3 contains 14 residues. V gave up 4 bases and J gave up 7 bases, with 16 bases separating them. CDR1 and CDR2 (germline): LGHNA, YSLEER. This CDR3 is CASSRIIGGGTQYF. CDR3 nucleotide sequence: TGCGCCAGCAGCCGGATAATAGGAGGAGGGACCCAGTACTTC.

This chain links TRBV2 with TRBJ2-1; D not resolved. Germline assignment: CDR1 SNHLY and CDR2 FYNNEI. This CDR3 is 13 amino acids long. Deletions cut 10 bases from V and 6 bases from J, with 16 bases between. Written as DNA, the CDR3 is TGTGCCACCACGGTCCTGTCGGTCAATGAGCAGTTCTTC. This translates into CATTVLSVNEQFF.

V is TRBV4-1 and J is TRBJ2-5, with 9 bases fitting TRBD1. Germline CDR1 reads MGHRA; CDR2 reads YSYEKL. This CDR3 contains 15 residues. V lost 1 base and J lost 4; bases outside the gene matches: 4. CDR3 residues: CASSQGDRVGETQYF. The CDR3 DNA reads as TGCGCCAGCAGCCAAGGGGACAGGGTCGGAGAGACCCAGTACTTC.

This clone was recorded a few times. CDR3 amino acids: CASSLSGERAFF. The CDR3 nucleotides are TGTGCCAGCAGTTTATCCGGGGAGAGGGCTTTCTTT. The chain joins TRBV28 to TRBJ1-1; unclear D gene. CDR1 is MDHEN, CDR2 SYDVKM, per germline. V gave up 1 base and J gave up 11 bases, with 11 bases separating them. The CDR3 is 12 amino acids.